The 23 T cell receptor beta chains presented below share a single source sample, sequenced in a study of cytomegalovirus exposure and HLA in healthy donors. The PCR had 60 Vbeta and 13 Jbeta primers. Method: immunoSEQ multiplex PCR; TCRdb's copy keeps in-frame clones and lacks some. The sample contains roughly 160,000 clones, 82% of which appear only once. The source material was PBMCs. These receptors all stem from a man aged 45 to 65 in good health and CMV-seropositive.

The chain employs TRBV25-1 and TRBJ2-7; no clear D gene. V shed 2 bases and J shed 2 bases, with 7 bases lying between them. This CDR3 comprises 13 residues. Germline V gene sequence: CDR1 MGHDK, CDR2 SYGVNS. In DNA, the CDR3 is TGTGCCAGCAGTGAACATGGCCCCTACGAGCAGTACTTC. Protein sequence: CASSEHGPYEQYF.

The chain links TRBV7-9 to TRBJ2-5; D perhaps matches TRBD2 (5 bases). This CDR3 is 15 amino acids long. Germline CDR1 SEHNR, CDR2 FQNEAQ (reference sequence). V lost 5 bases to trimming and J lost 2 bases, with 15 bases between them. This CDR3 reads CASSDTGRTQETQYF. CDR3 sequence (DNA): TGTGCCAGCAGCGACACCGGACGGACTCAAGAGACCCAGTACTTC.

The V call is TRBV7-2, the J call TRBJ1-1, with D unclear. Germline CDR1 reads SGHTA; CDR2 reads FQGNSA. The V gene lost 4 bases and the J gene lost 1 base, with 13 bases spanning the gap. This CDR3 region has 15 residues. CDR3 DNA sequence: TGTGCCAGCAGCTACAGAGAGGGAGGGAACACTGAAGCTTTCTTT. Translating gives CASSYREGGNTEAFF.

The V gene is TRBV11-3, the J gene TRBJ1-1; no clear D. CDR3 length: 13 amino acids. The V and J ends lost 2 bases and 0 bases respectively, with 4 bases between them. In germline, CDR1 is SGHNT, CDR2 YENEEA. The CDR3 DNA reads as TGTGCCAGCAGCTTACAAATGAACACTGAAGCTTTCTTT. Translated, it gives CASSLQMNTEAFF.

This clone was counted only a few times. The chain joins TRBV7-2 to TRBJ2-3; 7 nucleotides agree with TRBD2. The CDR3 is 13 residues long. Trimming removed 8 bases from V and 1 base from J; junction bases left unmatched: 3. The germline V gene encodes CDR1 SGHTA and CDR2 FQGNSA. CDR3 in amino acids: CASGGGGTDTQYF. CDR3 DNA sequence: TGTGCCAGCGGGGGAGGGGGCACAGATACGCAGTATTTT.

The V call is TRBV28, the J call TRBJ1-5; D is unresolved. Trimming took 2 bases from V and 3 from J, leaving 11 bases between them. Germline CDR1 reads MDHEN; CDR2 reads SYDVKM. CDR3 length: 15 residues. Here the CDR3 DNA reads TGTGCCAGCAGTTTAGAGCATTCCTTCAATCAGCCCCAGCATTTT. It encodes CASSLEHSFNQPQHF. Supplemented by reference TRBV28 and TRBJ1-5, the full variable domain reads DVKVTQSSRYLVKRTGEKVFLECVQDMDHENMFWYRQDPGLGLRLIYFSYDVKMKEKGDIPEGYSVSREKKERFSLILESASTNQTSMYLCASSLEHSFNQPQHFGDGTRLSIL.

Concerning this clone: Within the sample, other DNA sequences also encode this same CDR3. V gene TRBV7-9 combines with J gene TRBJ2-5; D unresolved. The DNA end lines up better with TRBJ2-7; the J call may be wrong. Germline V CDR1 and CDR2: SEHNR, FQNEAQ (reference sequence). The length of the CDR3 is 11 residues. CDR3 sequence: CASSPSYEQYF. As DNA, the CDR3 is TGTGCCAGCAGCCCCTCCTACGAGCAGTACTTC.

This clone was seen just once. At one end, the junction sequence differs from germline, possibly due to a read error. The V call is TRBV13, the J call TRBJ2-1, with 8 bases lining up with TRBD2. In germline, CDR1 is PRHDT, CDR2 FYEKMQ (reference sequence). This CDR3 is 16 amino acids long. The CDR3 region is CASSGSGGKSFNEQFF. Here the CDR3 DNA reads TGTGCCAGCAGCGGCAGCGGGGGAAAATCCTTCAATGAGCAGTTCTTC.

This clone came up once. V and J are TRBV27 and TRBJ2-7; 9 bases are shared with TRBD1. The J segment lost 3 bases and the V segment lost 4 bases, leaving 4 bases of the junction unmatched. The length of the CDR3 is 14 residues. Germline-derived CDR1 and CDR2 are MNHEY and SMNVEV (reference sequence). The CDR3 nucleotides are TGTGCCAGCAGTTACTCGGGACAGGGCTACGAGCAGTACTTC. Protein product: CASSYSGQGYEQYF.

The chain uses TRBV7-2 and TRBJ1-3; the D is unclear. With 5 bases removed from V and 2 bases from J, the gap between germline ends came to 10 bases. Germline CDR1 and CDR2: SGHTA and FQGNSA. This CDR3 contains 14 residues. CDR3 bases: TGTGCCAGCAGCCTACCGTCCGCTGGAAACACCATATATTTT. Encoded protein: CASSLPSAGNTIYF.

This chain joins TRBV19 and TRBJ1-1, with D perhaps matching TRBD1 (5 bases). V was pared by 7 bases and J by 4 bases, with 13 bases between. Germline loops: CDR1 LNHDA, CDR2 SQIVND (reference sequence). The CDR3 covers 13 residues. CDR3 residues: CASITGGGTEAFF. The CDR3 coding sequence is TGTGCCAGTATCACGGGGGGAGGCACTGAAGCTTTCTTT.

The gene calls are TRBV7-2 and TRBJ2-7; 9 nucleotides agree with TRBD1. This CDR3 has 15 residues. Germline V lookup: CDR1 SGHTA, CDR2 FQGNSA. The junction had 10 bases not matched to a gene; V was cut back by 4 bases and J by 6 bases. In DNA form, the CDR3 reads TGTGCCAGCAGCTCCAGGACAGGGGATTCGGCCGAGCAGTACTTC. Amino acid sequence: CASSSRTGDSAEQYF.

This chain joins TRBV5-1 and TRBJ2-3, with 9 bases aligning to TRBD2. The length of the CDR3 is 14 residues. The germline V gene encodes CDR1 SGHRS and CDR2 YFSETQ. The V gene end was trimmed by 3 bases and the J gene end by 10 bases; junction bases not matched to a gene: 9. CDR3 protein: CASSSGGGGAPQYF. The CDR3 region has the DNA TGCGCCAGCAGCTCGGGGGGCGGGGGGGCGCCGCAGTATTTT.

This clone showed up just a few times. V is TRBV6-5 and J is TRBJ2-7; 8 nucleotides line up with TRBD1. Trimming removed 6 bases from V and 7 bases from J; junction bases left unmatched: 14. Germline V gene sequence: CDR1 MNHEY, CDR2 SVGAGI. The CDR3 has 15 residues. The DNA for the CDR3 is TGTGCCAGCAGGCCGGACAGGGTCAGACAAAGGGAGCAGTACTTC. Translated, it gives CASRPDRVRQREQYF.

The chain employs TRBV29-1 and TRBJ1-2, with D perhaps matching TRBD1 (5 bases). CDR3 length equals 14 residues. Per germline, CDR1 SQVTM and CDR2 ANQGSEA. V gave up 6 bases and J gave up 4 bases, with 18 bases separating them. As DNA, the CDR3 is TGCAGCGTGGGCGACCGGGACGGGGGCTATGGCTACACCTTC. As protein: CSVGDRDGGYGYTF.

This chain links TRBV28 with TRBJ1-2; D perhaps matches TRBD1 (6 bases). Germline V gene lookup returns CDR1 MDHEN and CDR2 SYDVKM. V lost 11 bases and J lost 0, with 19 bases in between. This CDR3 has 15 residues. CDR3 in amino acids: CACGGRGDSNYGYTF. Here the CDR3 DNA reads TGTGCCTGTGGGGGGCGGGGGGACTCTAACTATGGCTACACCTTC.

V and J are TRBV18 and TRBJ1-6; TRBD1 is a possible D gene (6 bases). The CDR3 consists of 14 residues. Germline V gives CDR1 KGHSH, CDR2 LQKENI. V was shortened by 3 bases and J by 5 bases, with 8 bases between the two germline ends. The CDR3, as DNA: TGTGCCAGCTCACCGGACAGTAATAATTCACCCCTCCACTTT. It encodes CASSPDSNNSPLHF.

CDR3 sequence reads: CASIPRRTSGIDTQYF. The CDR3 DNA is TGCGCCAGCATTCCACGACGGACTAGCGGGATTGATACGCAGTATTTT. The rearrangement joins TRBV10-1 to TRBJ2-3; 12 bases line up with TRBD2. The CDR3 contains 16 residues. Germline trimming cut 7 bases from V and 6 bases from J; bases unmatched to any gene: 11. CDR1 is WNHNN and CDR2 is SYGVQD in the germline V gene (reference sequence).

The chain joins TRBV7-9 to TRBJ2-7; D may be TRBD1 (6 bases). Germline assignment: CDR1 SEHNR and CDR2 FQNEAQ (reference sequence). This CDR3 region has 13 residues. Trimming took 5 bases from V and 2 from J, leaving 10 bases between them. The CDR3 DNA follows: TGTGCCAGCAGCCGGACAGACGCCTACGAGCAGTACTTC. Its translation is CASSRTDAYEQYF.

The chain couples TRBV5-1 to TRBJ2-6; maybe TRBD2 (5 bases). The CDR3 is 18 amino acids. Looked up from germline, CDR1 is SGHRS and CDR2 is YFSETQ. V lost 4 bases to trimming and J lost 0 bases, with 17 bases between them. The CDR3 spells CASSLPAPGNSGANVLTF. DNA for the CDR3: TGCGCCAGCAGCCTACCAGCCCCCGGGAACTCTGGGGCCAACGTCCTGACTTTC.

The chain employs TRBV5-5 and TRBJ2-2; 8 nucleotides agree with TRBD1. V lost 0 bases and J lost 7; bases outside the gene matches: 8. Germline assignment: CDR1 SGHKS and CDR2 YYEKEE (reference sequence). The CDR3 consists of 16 residues. The CDR3 spells CASSLGDRGWGGELFF. The DNA of the CDR3 is TGTGCCAGCAGCTTGGGAGACAGGGGCTGGGGCGGGGAGCTGTTTTTT.

The CDR3 nucleotides are TGTGCCAGCAGTTTCAGCAGGGGAGGGTATGGCTACACCTTC. It yields the protein CASSFSRGGYGYTF. V gene TRBV27 combines with J gene TRBJ1-2, with TRBD1 as a possible D gene (6 bases). V gave up 3 bases and J gave up 5 bases, with 13 bases separating them. The CDR3 runs to 14 residues. Germline V CDR1 and CDR2: MNHEY, SMNVEV (reference sequence).

This chain uses TRBV5-4 with TRBJ2-5; 8 bases match TRBD2. Germline V CDR1 and CDR2: SGHNT, YYREEE (reference sequence). V was pared by 4 bases and J by 2 bases, with 4 bases of the junction left unmatched. CDR3 length equals 14 residues. CDR3 DNA: TGTGCCAGCAGCCACGGGACTAGACAAGAGACCCAGTACTTC. It encodes CASSHGTRQETQYF.